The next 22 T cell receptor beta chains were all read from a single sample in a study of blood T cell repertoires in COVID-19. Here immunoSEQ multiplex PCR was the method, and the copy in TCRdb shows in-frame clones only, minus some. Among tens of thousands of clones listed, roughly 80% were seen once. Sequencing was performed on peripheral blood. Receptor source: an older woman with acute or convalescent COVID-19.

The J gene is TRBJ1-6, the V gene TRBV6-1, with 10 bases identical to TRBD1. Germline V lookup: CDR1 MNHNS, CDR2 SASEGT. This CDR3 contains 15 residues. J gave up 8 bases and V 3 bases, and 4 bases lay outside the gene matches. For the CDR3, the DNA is TGTGCCAGCAGTGAGTGGGACAGGGGTGATTCACCCCTCCACTTT. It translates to CASSEWDRGDSPLHF.

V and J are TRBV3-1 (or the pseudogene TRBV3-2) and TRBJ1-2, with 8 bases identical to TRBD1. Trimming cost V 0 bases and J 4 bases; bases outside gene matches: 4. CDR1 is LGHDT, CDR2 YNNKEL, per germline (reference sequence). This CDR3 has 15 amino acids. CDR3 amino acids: CASSQDADRVYGYTF. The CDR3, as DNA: TGTGCCAGCAGCCAAGATGCGGACAGGGTCTATGGCTACACCTTC.

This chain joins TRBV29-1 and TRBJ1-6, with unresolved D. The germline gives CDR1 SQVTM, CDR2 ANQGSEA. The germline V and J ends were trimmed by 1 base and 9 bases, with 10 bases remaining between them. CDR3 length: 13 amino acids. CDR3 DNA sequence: TGCAGCGTTGAAGTGATATCGGGTTCACCCCTCCACTTT. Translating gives CSVEVISGSPLHF.

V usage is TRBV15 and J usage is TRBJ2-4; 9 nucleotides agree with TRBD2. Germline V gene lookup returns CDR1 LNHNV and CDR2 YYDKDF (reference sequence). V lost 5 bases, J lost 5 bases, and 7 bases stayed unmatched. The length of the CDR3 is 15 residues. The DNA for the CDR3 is TGTGCCACCAGCGGACCCGGGACTAGCCAAAACATTCAGTACTTC. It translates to CATSGPGTSQNIQYF. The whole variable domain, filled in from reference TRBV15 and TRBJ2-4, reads DAMVIQNPRYQVTQFGKPVTLSCSQTLNHNVMYWYQQKSSQAPKLLFHYYDKDFNNEADTPDNFQSRRPNTSFCFLDIRSPGLGDTAMYLCATSGPGTSQNIQYFGAGTRLSVL.

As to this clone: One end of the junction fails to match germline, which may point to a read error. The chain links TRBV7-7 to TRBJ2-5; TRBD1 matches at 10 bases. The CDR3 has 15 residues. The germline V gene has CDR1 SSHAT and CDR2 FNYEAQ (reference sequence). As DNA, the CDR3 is TGTGCTAGCAGCCGGGACAGGGGCTGGGAAGAGACCCAGTACTTC. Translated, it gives CASSRDRGWEETQYF.

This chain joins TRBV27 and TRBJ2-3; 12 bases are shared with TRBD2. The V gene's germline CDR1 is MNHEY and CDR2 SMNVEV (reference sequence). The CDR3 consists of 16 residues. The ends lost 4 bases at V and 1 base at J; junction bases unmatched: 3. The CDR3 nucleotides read TGTGCCAGCAGTTCGACTAGCGGGGGAGGCACAGATACGCAGTATTTT. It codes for CASSSTSGGGTDTQYF.

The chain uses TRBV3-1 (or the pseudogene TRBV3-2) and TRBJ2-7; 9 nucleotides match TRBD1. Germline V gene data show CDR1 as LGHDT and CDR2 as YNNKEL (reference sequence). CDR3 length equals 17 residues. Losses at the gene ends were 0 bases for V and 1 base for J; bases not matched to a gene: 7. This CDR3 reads CASSQDGHGTGSYEQYF. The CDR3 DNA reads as TGTGCCAGCAGCCAAGATGGGCACGGGACAGGGTCCTACGAGCAGTACTTC.

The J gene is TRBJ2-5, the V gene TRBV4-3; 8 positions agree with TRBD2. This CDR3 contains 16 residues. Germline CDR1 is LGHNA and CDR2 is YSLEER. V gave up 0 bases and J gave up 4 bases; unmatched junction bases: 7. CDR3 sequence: CASSQDTGGSGETQYF. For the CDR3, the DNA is TGCGCCAGCAGCCAAGATACGGGGGGGAGTGGAGAGACCCAGTACTTC.

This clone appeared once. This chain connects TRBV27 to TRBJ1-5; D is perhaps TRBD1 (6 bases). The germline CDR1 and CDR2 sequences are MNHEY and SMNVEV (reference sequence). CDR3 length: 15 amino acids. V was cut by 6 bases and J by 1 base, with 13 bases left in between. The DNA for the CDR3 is TGTGCCAGCAGATTGACAGGCCCCAGCAATCAGCCCCAGCATTTT. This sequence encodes CASRLTGPSNQPQHF.

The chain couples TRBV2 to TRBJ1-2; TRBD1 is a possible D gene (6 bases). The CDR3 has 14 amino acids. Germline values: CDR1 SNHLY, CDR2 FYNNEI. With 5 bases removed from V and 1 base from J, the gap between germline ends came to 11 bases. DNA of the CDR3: TGTGCCAGCAGTCTAGACAGGTTTAACTATGGCTACACCTTC. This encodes CASSLDRFNYGYTF.

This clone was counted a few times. CDR3 sequence (DNA): TGTGCCAGCAGTTACTCGATCGCAGGGTACGAGCAGTACGTC. Translated, it gives CASSYSIAGYEQYV. The rearrangement joins TRBV6-5 to TRBJ2-7; D is perhaps TRBD1 (5 bases). CDR1 and CDR2 from the germline V gene are MNHEY and SVGAGI. The length of the CDR3 is 14 residues. Trimming shortened V by 0 bases and J by 4 bases, and 10 bases separated the two germline ends.

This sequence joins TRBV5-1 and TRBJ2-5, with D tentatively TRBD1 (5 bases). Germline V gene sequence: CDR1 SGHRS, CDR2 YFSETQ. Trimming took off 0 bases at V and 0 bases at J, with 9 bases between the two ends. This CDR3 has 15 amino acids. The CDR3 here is CASSLDAGYQETQYF. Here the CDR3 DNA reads TGCGCCAGCAGCTTGGATGCAGGGTACCAAGAGACCCAGTACTTC.

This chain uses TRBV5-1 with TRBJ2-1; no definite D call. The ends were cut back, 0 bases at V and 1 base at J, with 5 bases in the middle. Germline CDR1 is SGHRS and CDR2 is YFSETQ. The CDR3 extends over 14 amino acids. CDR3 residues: CASSLETSYNEQFF. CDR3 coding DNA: TGCGCCAGCAGCTTGGAGACATCCTACAATGAGCAGTTCTTC. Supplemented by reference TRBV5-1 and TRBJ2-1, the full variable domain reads KAGVTQTPRYLIKTRGQQVTLSCSPISGHRSVSWYQQTPGQGLQFLFEYFSETQRNKGNFPGRFSGRQFSNSRSEMNVSTLELGDSALYLCASSLETSYNEQFFGPGTRLTVL.

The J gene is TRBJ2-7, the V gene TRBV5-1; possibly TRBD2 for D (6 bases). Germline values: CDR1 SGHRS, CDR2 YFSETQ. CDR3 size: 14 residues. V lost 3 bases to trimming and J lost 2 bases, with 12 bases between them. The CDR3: CASSSRDGAYEQYF. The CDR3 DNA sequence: TGCGCCAGCAGCTCGCGGGACGGTGCCTACGAGCAGTACTTC.

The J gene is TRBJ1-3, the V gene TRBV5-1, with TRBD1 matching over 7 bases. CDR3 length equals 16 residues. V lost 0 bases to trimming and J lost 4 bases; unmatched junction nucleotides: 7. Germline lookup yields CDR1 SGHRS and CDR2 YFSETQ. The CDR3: CASSLGGQNIGNTIYF. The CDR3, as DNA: TGCGCCAGCAGCTTGGGGGGACAGAATATCGGAAACACCATATATTTT. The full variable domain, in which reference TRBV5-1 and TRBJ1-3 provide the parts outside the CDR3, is KAGVTQTPRYLIKTRGQQVTLSCSPISGHRSVSWYQQTPGQGLQFLFEYFSETQRNKGNFPGRFSGRQFSNSRSEMNVSTLELGDSALYLCASSLGGQNIGNTIYFGEGSWLTVV.

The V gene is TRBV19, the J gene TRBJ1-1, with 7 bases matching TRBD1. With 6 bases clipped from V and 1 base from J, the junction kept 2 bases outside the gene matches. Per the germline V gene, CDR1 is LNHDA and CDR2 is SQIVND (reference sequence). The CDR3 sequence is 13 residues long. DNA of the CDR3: TGTGCCAGTAGAAACAGGGGGAACACTGAAGCTTTCTTT. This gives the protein CASRNRGNTEAFF.

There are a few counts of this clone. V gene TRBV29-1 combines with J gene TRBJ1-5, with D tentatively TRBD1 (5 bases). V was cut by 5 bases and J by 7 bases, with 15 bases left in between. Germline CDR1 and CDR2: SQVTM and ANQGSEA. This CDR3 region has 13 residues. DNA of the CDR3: TGCAGCGTTCAAGCAGGGAGGGGACAGCCCCAGCATTTT. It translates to CSVQAGRGQPQHF.

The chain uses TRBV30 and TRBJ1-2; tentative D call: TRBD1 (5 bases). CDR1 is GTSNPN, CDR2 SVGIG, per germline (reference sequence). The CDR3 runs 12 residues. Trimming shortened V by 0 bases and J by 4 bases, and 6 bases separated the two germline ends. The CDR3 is CAWSVGAYGYTF. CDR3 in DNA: TGTGCCTGGAGTGTTGGGGCCTATGGCTACACCTTC.

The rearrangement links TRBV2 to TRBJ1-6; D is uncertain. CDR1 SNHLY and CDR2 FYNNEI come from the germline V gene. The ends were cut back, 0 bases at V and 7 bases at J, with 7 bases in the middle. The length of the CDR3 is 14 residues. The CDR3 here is CASSEASRNSPLHF. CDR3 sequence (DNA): TGTGCCAGCAGTGAAGCGTCCAGGAATTCACCCCTCCACTTT.

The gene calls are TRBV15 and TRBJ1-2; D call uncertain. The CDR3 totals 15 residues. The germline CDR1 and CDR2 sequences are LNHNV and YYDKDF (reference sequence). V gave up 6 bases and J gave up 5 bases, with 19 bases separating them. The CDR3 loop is CATRLGRGVSYGYTF. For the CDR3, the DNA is TGTGCCACCAGACTTGGGCGCGGGGTCTCTTATGGCTACACCTTC.

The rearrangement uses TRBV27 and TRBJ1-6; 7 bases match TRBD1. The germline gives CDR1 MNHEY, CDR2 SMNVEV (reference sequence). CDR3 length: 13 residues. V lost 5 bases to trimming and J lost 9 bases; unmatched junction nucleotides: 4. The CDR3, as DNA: TGTGCCAGCAGTGGAGGGGGCCGTTCACCCCTCCACTTT. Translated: CASSGGGRSPLHF.

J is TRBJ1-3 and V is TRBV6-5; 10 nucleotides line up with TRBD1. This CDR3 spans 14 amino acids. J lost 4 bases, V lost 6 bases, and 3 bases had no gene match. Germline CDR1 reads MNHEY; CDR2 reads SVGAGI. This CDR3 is CASSRTGGGNTIYF. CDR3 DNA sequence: TGTGCCAGCAGCAGGACAGGGGGAGGAAACACCATATATTTT.